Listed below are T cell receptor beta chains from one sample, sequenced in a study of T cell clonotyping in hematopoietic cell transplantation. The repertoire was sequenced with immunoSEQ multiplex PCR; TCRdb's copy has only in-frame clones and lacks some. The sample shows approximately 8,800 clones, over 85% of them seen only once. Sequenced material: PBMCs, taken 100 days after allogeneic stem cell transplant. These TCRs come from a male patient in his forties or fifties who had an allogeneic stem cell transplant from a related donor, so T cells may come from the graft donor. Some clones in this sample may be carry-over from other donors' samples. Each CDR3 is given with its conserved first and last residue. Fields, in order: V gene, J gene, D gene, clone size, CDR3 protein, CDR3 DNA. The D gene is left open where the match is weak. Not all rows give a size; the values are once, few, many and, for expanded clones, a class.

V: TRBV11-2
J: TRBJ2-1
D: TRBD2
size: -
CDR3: CASSPRGGLAGINEQFF
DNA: TGTGCCAGCAGCCCGAGAGGAGGTCTAGCGGGGATCAATGAGCAGTTCTTC

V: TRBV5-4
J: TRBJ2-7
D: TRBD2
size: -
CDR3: CASSSGGTSGFYEQYF
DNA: TGTGCCAGCAGCTCCGGCGGGACTAGCGGGTTCTACGAGCAGTACTTC

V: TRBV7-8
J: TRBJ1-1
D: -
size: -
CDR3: CASSRGSLHLNTEAFF
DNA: TGTGCCAGCAGCCGTGGATCACTCCACCTGAACACTGAAGCTTTCTTT

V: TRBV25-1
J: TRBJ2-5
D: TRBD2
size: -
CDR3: CASSPTSGGPQETQYF
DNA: TGTGCCAGCAGTCCGACTAGCGGGGGGCCACAAGAGACCCAGTACTTC

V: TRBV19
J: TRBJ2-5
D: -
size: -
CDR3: CASSFQGGQETQYF
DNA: TGTGCCAGTAGTTTCCAGGGTGGGCAAGAGACCCAGTACTTC

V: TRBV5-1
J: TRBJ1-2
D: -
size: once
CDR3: CASSSRDDPYGYTF
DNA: TGCGCCAGCAGCAGTCGGGACGACCCCTATGGCTACACCTTC

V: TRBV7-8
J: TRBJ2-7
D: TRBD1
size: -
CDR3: CASSLFDRGNEQYF
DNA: TGTGCCAGCAGCTTATTTGACAGGGGAAACGAGCAGTACTTC

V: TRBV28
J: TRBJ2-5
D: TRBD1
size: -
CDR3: CASSLQGVGTQYF
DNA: TGTGCCAGCAGCCTACAGGGGGTTGGGACCCAGTACTTC

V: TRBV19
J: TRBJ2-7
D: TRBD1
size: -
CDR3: CASSRAGGWYEQYF
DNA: TGTGCCAGTAGTAGGGCAGGGGGCTGGTACGAGCAGTACTTC

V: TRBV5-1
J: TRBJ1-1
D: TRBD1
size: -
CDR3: CASSLSATGTFSGDAFF
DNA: TGCGCCAGCAGCTTGTCTGCGACAGGGACTTTTTCCGGAGATGCTTTCTTT

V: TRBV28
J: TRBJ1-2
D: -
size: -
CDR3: CASSFGGYYGYTF
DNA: TGTGCCAGCAGTTTTGGGGGCTACTATGGCTACACCTTC

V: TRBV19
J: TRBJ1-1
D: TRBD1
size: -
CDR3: CASSTGGREAFF
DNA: TGTGCCAGTAGTACAGGGGGACGAGAAGCTTTCTTT

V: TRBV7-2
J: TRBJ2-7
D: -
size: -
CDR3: CASSLRQGAISGIAYEQYF
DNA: TGTGCCAGCAGCTTAAGGCAGGGGGCTATTAGCGGGATCGCCTACGAGCAGTACTTC

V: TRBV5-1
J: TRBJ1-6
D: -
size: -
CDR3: CASSKGDGTDSPLHF
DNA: TGCGCCAGCAGCAAAGGAGATGGCACGGATTCACCCCTCCACTTT

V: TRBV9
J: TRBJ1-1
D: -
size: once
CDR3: CASSPPEFRGTEAFF
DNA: TGTGCCAGCAGCCCTCCTGAGTTTAGGGGGACTGAAGCTTTCTTT

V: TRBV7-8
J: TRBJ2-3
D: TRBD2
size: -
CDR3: CASSKGLAGNTDTQYF
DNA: TGTGCCAGCAGCAAGGGACTAGCGGGGAACACAGATACGCAGTATTTT

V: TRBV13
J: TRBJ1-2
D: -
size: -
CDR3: CASSLGFAGDYGYTF
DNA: TGTGCCAGCAGCTTAGGCTTCGCAGGGGACTATGGCTACACCTTC

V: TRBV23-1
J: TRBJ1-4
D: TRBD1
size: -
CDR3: CASSYNRGPNEKLFF
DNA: TGCGCCAGCAGTTATAACAGGGGGCCAAATGAAAAACTGTTTTTT